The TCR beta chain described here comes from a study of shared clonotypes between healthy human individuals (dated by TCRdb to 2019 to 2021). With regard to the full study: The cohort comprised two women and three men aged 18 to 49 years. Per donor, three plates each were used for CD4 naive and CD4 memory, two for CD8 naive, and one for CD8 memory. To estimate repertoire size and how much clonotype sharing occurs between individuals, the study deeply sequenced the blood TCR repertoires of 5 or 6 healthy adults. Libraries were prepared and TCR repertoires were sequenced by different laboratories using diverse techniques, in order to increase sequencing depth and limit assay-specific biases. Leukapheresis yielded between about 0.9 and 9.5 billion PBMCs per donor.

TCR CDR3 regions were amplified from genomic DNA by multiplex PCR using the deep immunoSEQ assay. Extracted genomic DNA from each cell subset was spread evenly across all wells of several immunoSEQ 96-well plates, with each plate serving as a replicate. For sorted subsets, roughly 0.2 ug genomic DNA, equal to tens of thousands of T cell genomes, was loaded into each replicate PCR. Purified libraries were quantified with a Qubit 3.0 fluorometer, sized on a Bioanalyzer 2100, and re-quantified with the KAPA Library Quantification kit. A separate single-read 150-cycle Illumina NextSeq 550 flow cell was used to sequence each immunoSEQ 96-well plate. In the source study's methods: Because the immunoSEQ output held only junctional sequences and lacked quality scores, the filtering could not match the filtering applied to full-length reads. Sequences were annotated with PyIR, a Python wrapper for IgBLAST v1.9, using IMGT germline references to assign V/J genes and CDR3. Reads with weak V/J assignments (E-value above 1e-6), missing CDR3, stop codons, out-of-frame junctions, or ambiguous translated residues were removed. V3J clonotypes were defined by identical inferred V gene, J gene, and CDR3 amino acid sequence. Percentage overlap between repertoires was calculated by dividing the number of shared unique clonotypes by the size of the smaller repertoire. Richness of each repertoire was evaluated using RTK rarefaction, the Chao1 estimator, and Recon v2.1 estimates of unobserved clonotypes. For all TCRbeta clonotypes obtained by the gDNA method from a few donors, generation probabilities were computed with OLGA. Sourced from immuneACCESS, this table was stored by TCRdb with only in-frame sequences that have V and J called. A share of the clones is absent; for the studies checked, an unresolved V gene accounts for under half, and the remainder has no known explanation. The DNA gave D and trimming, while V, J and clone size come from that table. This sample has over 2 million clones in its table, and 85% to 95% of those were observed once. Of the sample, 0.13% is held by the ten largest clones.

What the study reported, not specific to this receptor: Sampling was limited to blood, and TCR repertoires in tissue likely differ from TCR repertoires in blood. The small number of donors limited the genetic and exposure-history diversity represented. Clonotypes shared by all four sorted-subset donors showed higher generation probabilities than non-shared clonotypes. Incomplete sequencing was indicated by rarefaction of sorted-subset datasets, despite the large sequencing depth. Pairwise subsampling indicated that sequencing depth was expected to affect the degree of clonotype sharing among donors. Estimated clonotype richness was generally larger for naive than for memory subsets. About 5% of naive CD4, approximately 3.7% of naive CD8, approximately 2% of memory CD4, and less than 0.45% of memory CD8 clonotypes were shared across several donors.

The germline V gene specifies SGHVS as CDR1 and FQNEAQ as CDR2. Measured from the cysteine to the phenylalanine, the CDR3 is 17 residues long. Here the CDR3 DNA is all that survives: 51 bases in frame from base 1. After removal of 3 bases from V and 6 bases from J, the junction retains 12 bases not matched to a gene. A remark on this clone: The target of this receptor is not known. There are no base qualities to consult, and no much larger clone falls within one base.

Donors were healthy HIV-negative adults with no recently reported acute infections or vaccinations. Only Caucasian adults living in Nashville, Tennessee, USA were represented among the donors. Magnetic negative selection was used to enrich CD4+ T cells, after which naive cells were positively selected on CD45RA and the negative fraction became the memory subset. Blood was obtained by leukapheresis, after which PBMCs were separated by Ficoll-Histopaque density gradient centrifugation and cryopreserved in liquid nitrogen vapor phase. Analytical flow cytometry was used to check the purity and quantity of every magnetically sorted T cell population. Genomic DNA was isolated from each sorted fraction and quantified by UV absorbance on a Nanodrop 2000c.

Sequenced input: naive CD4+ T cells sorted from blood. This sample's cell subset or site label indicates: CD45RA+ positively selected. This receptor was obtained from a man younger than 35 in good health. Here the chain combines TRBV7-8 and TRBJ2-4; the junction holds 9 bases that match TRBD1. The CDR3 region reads CASSLGGTGQRGNIQYF. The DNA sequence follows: TGTGCCAGCAGCTTGGGGGGGACAGGGCAAAGGGGAAACATTCAGTACTTC.